The clone carrying this T cell receptor (beta chain) has a count of ten or more. The sample belongs to a study of CD8 T cells in ankylosing spondylitis. The ends were cut back, 5 bases at V and 7 bases at J, with 17 bases in the middle. Germline V gives CDR1 SGHTA, CDR2 FQGNSA. CDR3 length equals 14 residues. Via MiXCR, TCRdb re-called the 5' RACE reads, giving one row per CDR3 protein. The repertoire holds a few hundred thousand distinct CDR3 sequences, with less than 25% as singletons. V is TRBV7-2 and J is TRBJ2-5; perhaps D is TRBD1 or TRBD2 (5 bases each). The receptor comes from a female donor with ankylosing spondylitis or in good health (not recorded which). The sequenced material came from blood, either unsorted or a sorted T cell fraction (not recorded which). In DNA, the CDR3 is TGTGCCAGCAGCCCAATCCGGGGCAAGGGGACCCAGTACTTC. Translation gives CASSPIRGKGTQYF. Using reference TRBV7-2 and TRBJ2-5 for the parts outside the CDR3, the full variable domain is GAGVSQSPSNKVTEKGKDVELRCDPISGHTALYWYRQSLGQGLEFLIYFQGNSAPDKSGLPSDRFSAERTGGSVSTLTIQRTQQEDSAVYLCASSPIRGKGTQYFGPGTRLLVL.